This is a list of T cell receptor beta chains from one sample in a study of regulatory T cells in long-lasting Graves disease. TCRdb ran MiXCR on the multiplex PCR reads and lists one entry per CDR3 protein. The repertoire includes under 450,000 distinct CDR3 sequences, around 23% of them detected once, and roughly a quarter sits in the top ten. Sequences were derived from peripheral blood mononuclear cells (PBMCs), sampled when the disease was refractory, from a patient treated with antithyroid drugs. All receptors come from a woman aged 40-49 years with Graves disease. CDR3s include the opening cysteine and the closing phenylalanine or tryptophan. The D gene is left open where the match is weak. A row's size may be missing; if present it is once, few, many or a size class.

D: NA; size: many; V: TRBV20-1; J: TRBJ1-4; DNA: TGCAGTGCCGGACGGGTAACTAATGAAAAACTGTTTTTT; CDR3: CSAGRVTNEKLFF
D: NA; size: NA; V: TRBV24-1; J: TRBJ2-7; DNA: TGTGCCACCAGTGATTTGAGGGCGGACGAGCAGTACTTC; CDR3: CATSDLRADEQYF
D: NA; size: NA; V: TRBV6-2/TRBV6-3; J: TRBJ2-1; DNA: TGTGCCAGCAGTGAAGATGTTTGGTGGTCTGAGCGGTTCTTC; CDR3: CASSEDVWWSERFF
D: NA; size: NA; V: TRBV4-1; J: TRBJ2-5; DNA: TGCGCCAGCAGCCAAGTGCGTCTCTCCTCCGAGACCCAGTACTTC; CDR3: CASSQVRLSSETQYF
D: TRBD1; size: NA; V: TRBV20-1; J: TRBJ2-2; DNA: TGCAGTGCTTCGACAGGGCGAGGCACCGGGGAGCTGTTTTTT; CDR3: CSASTGRGTGELFF
D: NA; size: many; V: TRBV7-9; J: TRBJ1-1; DNA: TGTGCCAGCAGCTTAAGCGGGAGTGGGACTGAAGCTTTCTTT; CDR3: CASSLSGSGTEAFF
D: NA; size: NA; V: TRBV10-3; J: TRBJ1-1; DNA: TGTGCCATCAGTAGGGGCACTGAAGCTTTCTTT; CDR3: CAISRGTEAFF
D: TRBD1; size: NA; V: TRBV6-9; J: TRBJ2-6; DNA: TGTGCCAGCAGTTACCAGGGGGCGGGGGGGGCCAACGTCCTGACTTTC; CDR3: CASSYQGAGGANVLTF
D: TRBD1; size: NA; V: TRBV28; J: TRBJ2-7; DNA: TGTGCCAGCAGTCAGGGGGCGGGCTACGAGCAGTACTTC; CDR3: CASSQGAGYEQYF
D: TRBD1; size: many; V: TRBV20-1; J: TRBJ1-1; DNA: TGCAGTGCTCTGGGCAGGGGGACGGACACTGAAGCTTTCTTT; CDR3: CSALGRGTDTEAFF
D: NA; size: few; V: TRBV20-1; J: TRBJ1-5; DNA: TGCAGTGCTCCTCCACTAAGACCCAATCAGCCCCAGCATTTT; CDR3: CSAPPLRPNQPQHF
D: NA; size: few; V: TRBV20-1; J: TRBJ2-7; DNA: TGCAGTGCCCTAGAGGGGGGCGGGGCGCGACTCGAGCAGTACTTC; CDR3: CSALEGGGARLEQYF
D: NA; size: NA; V: TRBV20-1; J: TRBJ1-1; DNA: TGCAGTGCCACGAGCACTGAAGCTTTCTTT; CDR3: CSATSTEAFF